Presented here are 5 T cell receptor beta chains from one specimen sequenced in a study of cytomegalovirus exposure and HLA in healthy donors. Amplification used 60 Vbeta primers and 13 Jbeta primers. Sequenced by immunoSEQ multiplex PCR; TCRdb stores in-frame clones only, minus some. The sample yields about 190,000 clones, about four fifths seen once. Sample: PBMCs. These TCRs come from a woman in her thirties in good health and CMV-seropositive.

This sequence joins TRBV25-1 and TRBJ2-2; D is unresolved. V lost 1 base and J lost 4, with 4 bases in between. This CDR3 region has 13 residues. Per the germline V gene, CDR1 is MGHDK and CDR2 is SYGVNS. CDR3 bases: TGTGCCAGCAGTGAATCCAGCACCGGGGAGCTGTTTTTT. Translated: CASSESSTGELFF.

The J gene is TRBJ2-3, the V gene TRBV5-1; TRBD2 aligns across 9 bases. CDR1 is SGHRS and CDR2 is YFSETQ in the germline V gene. The CDR3 is made up of 15 amino acids. V gave up 4 bases and J gave up 1 base; unmatched junction bases: 4. The CDR3 DNA follows: TGCGCCAGCAGCCGGACTAGCGAACGCACAGATACGCAGTATTTT. Translating gives CASSRTSERTDTQYF.

This chain uses TRBV19 with TRBJ2-5; TRBD1 agrees at 7 bases. The J call may be mistaken, given a closer DNA end match to TRBJ2-7. The germline gives CDR1 LNHDA, CDR2 SQIVND (reference sequence). The CDR3 extends over 12 amino acids. This CDR3 reads CASPDREDEQYF. DNA for the CDR3: TGTGCCAGTCCTGACAGGGAAGACGAGCAGTACTTC.

This clone was counted between two and nine times. The chain recombines TRBV2 with TRBJ1-2; 9 bases are shared with TRBD1. The CDR3 extends over 16 amino acids. The ends lost 3 bases at V and 5 bases at J; junction bases unmatched: 10. Germline V gives CDR1 SNHLY, CDR2 FYNNEI. The CDR3 loop reads CASSDVGRDRAYGYTF. The CDR3 nucleotides read TGTGCCAGCAGTGATGTTGGTAGGGACAGGGCTTATGGCTACACCTTC.

The chain joins TRBV2 to TRBJ1-5; 8 bases align to TRBD1. The germline V gene encodes CDR1 SNHLY and CDR2 FYNNEI. V shed 6 bases, J shed 0 bases, and the junction held 4 bases outside the gene matches. The CDR3 spans 15 residues. The CDR3 spells CASSRTGISNQPQHF. CDR3 DNA: TGTGCCAGCAGCCGGACAGGGATTAGCAATCAGCCCCAGCATTTT.